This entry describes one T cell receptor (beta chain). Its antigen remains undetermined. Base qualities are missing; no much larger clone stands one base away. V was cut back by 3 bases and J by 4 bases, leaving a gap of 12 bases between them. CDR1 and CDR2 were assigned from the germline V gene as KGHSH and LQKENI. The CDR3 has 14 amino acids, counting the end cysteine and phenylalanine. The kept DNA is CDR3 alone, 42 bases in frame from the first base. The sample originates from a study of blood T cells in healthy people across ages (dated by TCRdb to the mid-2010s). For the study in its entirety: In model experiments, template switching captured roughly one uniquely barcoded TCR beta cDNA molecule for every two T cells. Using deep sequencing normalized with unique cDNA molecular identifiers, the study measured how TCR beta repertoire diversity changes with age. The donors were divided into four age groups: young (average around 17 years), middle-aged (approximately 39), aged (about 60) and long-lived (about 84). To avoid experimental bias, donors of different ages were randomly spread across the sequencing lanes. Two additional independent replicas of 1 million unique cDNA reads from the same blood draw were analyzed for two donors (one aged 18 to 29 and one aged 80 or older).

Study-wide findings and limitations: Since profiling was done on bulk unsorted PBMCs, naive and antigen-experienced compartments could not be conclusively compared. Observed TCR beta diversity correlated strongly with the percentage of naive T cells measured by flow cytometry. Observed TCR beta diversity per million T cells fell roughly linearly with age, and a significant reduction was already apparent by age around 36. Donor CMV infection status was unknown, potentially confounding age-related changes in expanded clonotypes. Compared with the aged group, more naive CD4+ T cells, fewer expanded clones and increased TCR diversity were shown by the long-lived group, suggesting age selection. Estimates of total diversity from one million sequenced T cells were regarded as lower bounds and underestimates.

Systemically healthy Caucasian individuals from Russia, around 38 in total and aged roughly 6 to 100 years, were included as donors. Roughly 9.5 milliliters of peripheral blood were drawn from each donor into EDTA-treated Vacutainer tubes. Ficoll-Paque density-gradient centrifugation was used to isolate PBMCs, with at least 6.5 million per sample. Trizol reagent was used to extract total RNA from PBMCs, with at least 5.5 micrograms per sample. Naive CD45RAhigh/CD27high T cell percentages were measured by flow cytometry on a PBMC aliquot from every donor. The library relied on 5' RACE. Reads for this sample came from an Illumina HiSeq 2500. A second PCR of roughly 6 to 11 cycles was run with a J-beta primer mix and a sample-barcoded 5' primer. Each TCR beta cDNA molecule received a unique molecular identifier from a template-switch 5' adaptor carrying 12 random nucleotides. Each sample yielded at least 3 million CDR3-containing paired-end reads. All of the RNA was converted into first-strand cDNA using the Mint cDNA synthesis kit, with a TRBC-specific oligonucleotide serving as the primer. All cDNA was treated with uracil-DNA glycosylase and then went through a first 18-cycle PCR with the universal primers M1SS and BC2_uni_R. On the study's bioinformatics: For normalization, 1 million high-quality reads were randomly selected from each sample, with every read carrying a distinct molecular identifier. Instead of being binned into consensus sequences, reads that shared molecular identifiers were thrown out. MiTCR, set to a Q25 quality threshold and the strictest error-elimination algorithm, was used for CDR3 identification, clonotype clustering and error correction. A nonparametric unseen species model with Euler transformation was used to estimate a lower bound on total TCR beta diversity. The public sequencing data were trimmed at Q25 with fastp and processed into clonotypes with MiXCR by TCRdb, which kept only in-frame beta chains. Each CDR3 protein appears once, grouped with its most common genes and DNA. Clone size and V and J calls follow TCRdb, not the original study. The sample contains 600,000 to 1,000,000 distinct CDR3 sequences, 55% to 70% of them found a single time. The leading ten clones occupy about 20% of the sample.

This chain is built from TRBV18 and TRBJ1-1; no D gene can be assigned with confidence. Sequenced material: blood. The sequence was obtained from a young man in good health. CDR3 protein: CASSPQDLGTEAFF. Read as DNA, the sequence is TGTGCCAGCTCACCGCAGGACCTGGGCACTGAAGCTTTCTTT.